This note documents a single TCR beta chain sequence. This specimen belongs to a study of blood T cell repertoires in COVID-19. Using immunoSEQ multiplex PCR, the repertoire was profiled, and TCRdb retains in-frame clones only, with some absent. Among roughly 98,000 clones listed, around 92% were seen once. The germline V and J ends were trimmed by 7 bases and 4 bases, with 13 bases remaining between them. Germline V gene sequence: CDR1 MDHEN, CDR2 SYDVKM. The CDR3 has 14 amino acids. J is TRBJ2-2 and V is TRBV28; D may be TRBD2 (5 bases). Material: peripheral blood. This receptor was identified in a woman aged 55-69 years with active COVID-19. The CDR3 is CASTSFRGTGELFF. The CDR3 bases are TGTGCCAGCACCTCCTTCCGGGGCACCGGGGAGCTGTTTTTT.